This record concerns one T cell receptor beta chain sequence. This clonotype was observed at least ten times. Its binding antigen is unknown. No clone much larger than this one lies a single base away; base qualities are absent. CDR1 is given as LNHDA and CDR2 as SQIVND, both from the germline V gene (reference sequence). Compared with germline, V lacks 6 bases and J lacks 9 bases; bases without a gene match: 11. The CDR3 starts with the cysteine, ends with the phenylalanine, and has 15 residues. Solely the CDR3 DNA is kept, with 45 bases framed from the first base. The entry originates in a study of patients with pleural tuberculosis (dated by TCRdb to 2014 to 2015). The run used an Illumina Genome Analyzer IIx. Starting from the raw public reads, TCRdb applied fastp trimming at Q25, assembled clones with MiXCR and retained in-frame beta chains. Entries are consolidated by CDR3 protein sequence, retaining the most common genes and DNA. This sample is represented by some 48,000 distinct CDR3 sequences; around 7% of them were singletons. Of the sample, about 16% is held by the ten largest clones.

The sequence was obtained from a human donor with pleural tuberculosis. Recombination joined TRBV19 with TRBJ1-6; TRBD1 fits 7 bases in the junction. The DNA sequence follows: TGTGCCAGTAGCCGCGGACAGGATTTTGGTTCACCCCTCCACTTT. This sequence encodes CASSRGQDFGSPLHF.